This TCR beta chain was captured in a study of monozygotic twins with cystic fibrosis. Study in general: With around 14 PCR cycles, barcoded libraries came from about 3 micrograms of fragmented DNA.

Study conclusions and caveats: Low clonality (median around 0.0094) suggested a mostly naive repertoire. Shared CDR3 numbers were not associated with age, concordance or severity. Monozygotic CF twins shared more identical nucleotide clonotypes than unrelated patients.

Sequencing was performed with immunoSEQ multiplex PCR; in TCRdb, only in-frame clones are kept and a portion is missing. Found here are approximately 9,700 clones, roughly nine tenths of them singletons; the top ten hold roughly 5.9%. In regard to this clone: Its antigen is not identified.

J lost 2 bases, V lost 5 bases, and 19 bases had no gene match. Germline loops: CDR1 PRHDT, CDR2 FYEKMQ (reference sequence). The CDR3 covers 22 residues. The sample comprised blood. This chain links TRBV13 with TRBJ2-3; 16 positions match TRBD2. This receptor was obtained from a boy younger than 10 with cystic fibrosis. The CDR3 is CASSLSLFSSGLAGGHTDTQYF. As DNA, the CDR3 is TGTGCCAGCAGCCTCTCCCTTTTTAGTTCGGGACTAGCGGGGGGGCACACAGATACGCAGTATTTT. The full variable domain, with the rest looked up from reference TRBV13 and TRBJ2-3, is AAGVIQSPRHLIKEKRETATLKCYPIPRHDTVYWYQQGPGQDPQFLISFYEKMQSDKGSIPDRFSAQQFSDYHSELNMSSLELGDSALYFCASSLSLFSSGLAGGHTDTQYFGPGTRLTVL.